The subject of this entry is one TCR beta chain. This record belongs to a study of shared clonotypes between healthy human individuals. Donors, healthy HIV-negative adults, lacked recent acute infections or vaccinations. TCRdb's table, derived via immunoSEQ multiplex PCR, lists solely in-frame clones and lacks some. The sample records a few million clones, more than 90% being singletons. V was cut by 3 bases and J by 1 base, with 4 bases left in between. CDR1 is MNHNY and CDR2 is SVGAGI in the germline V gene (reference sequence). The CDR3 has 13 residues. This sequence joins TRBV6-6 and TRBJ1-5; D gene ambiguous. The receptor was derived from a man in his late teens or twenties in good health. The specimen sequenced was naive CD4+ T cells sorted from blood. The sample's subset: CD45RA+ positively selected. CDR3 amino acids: CASSYTSNQPQHF. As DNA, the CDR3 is TGTGCCAGCAGTTATACCAGCAATCAGCCCCAGCATTTT.